The next 20 T cell receptor beta chains were all read from a single sample in a study of T cell repertoires in cytomegalovirus infection. TCRdb recomputed calls from the reads with MiXCR, one row per CDR3 protein. Of about 570,000 distinct CDR3 sequences in the sample, 40% are singletons; the top ten hold about 46%. These receptors lack a known antigen. Sequenced material: cultured PBMCs, taken from culture after CMV antigen stimulation. The receptors stem from a human donor in good health (CMV status not recorded). Some clones in this sample may be carry-over from other donors' samples.

The V gene is TRBV7-9, the J gene TRBJ2-5; 7 nucleotides align to TRBD1. The germline V gene encodes CDR1 SEHNR and CDR2 FQNEAQ (reference sequence). The CDR3 is made up of 16 amino acids. Unmatched junction bases numbered 9, after V lost 3 bases and J lost 2 bases. The chain's CDR3 is CASSFAAATGQETQYF. Written as DNA, the CDR3 is TGTGCCAGCAGCTTCGCCGCCGCGACAGGGCAAGAGACCCAGTACTTC. The complete variable domain, with remaining parts taken from reference TRBV7-9 and TRBJ2-5, reads DTGVSQNPRHKITKRGQNVTFRCDPISEHNRLYWYRQTLGQGPEFLTYFQNEAQLEKSRLLSDRFSAERPKGSFSTLEIQRTEQGDSAMYLCASSFAAATGQETQYFGPGTRLLVL.

This clonotype was recorded many times. V usage is TRBV7-2 and J usage is TRBJ2-7; D is ambiguous. The CDR3 extends over 13 amino acids. The ends were cut back, 5 bases at V and 4 bases at J, with 12 bases in the middle. Germline assignment: CDR1 SGHTA and CDR2 FQGNSA. Here the CDR3 DNA reads TGTGCCAGCAGCATCTGGATGGGGTACGAGCAGTACTTC. Amino acids: CASSIWMGYEQYF.

This clonotype was seen only a few times. The chain employs TRBV6-2 or TRBV6-3 and TRBJ2-7; no clear D gene. V was shortened by 6 bases and J by 5 bases, with 17 bases between the two germline ends. Germline CDR1 and CDR2: MNHEY and SVGEGT. The CDR3 loop spans 14 amino acids. The DNA of the CDR3 is TGTGCCAGCAGCCGAGGACGACCGGTCCACGAGCAGTACTTC. Protein product: CASSRGRPVHEQYF.

The genes are TRBV7-2 and TRBJ2-5, with 7 bases matching TRBD2. CDR1 and CDR2 (germline): SGHTA, FQGNSA. V trimming: 3 bases; J trimming: 6 bases; junction bases outside the gene matches: 7. This CDR3 spans 14 amino acids. In DNA form, the CDR3 reads TGTGCCAGCAGCTTTGGTAGCGGGTTAAAGACCCAGTACTTC. Translated, it gives CASSFGSGLKTQYF.

This clonotype was observed a few times. The rearrangement uses TRBV4-3 and TRBJ2-1; D may be TRBD2 (5 bases). The germline V and J ends were trimmed by 0 bases and 7 bases, with 13 bases remaining between them. The CDR3 runs to 15 residues. The V gene's germline CDR1 is LGHNA and CDR2 YSLEER. CDR3 region: CASSQDHGGWNEQFF. CDR3 DNA: TGCGCCAGCAGCCAAGATCACGGCGGGTGGAATGAGCAGTTCTTC.

CDR3 sequence: CASSLVLAGTNEQFF. In DNA form, the CDR3 reads TGCGCCAGCAGCTTGGTACTAGCGGGAACCAATGAGCAGTTCTTC. The chain employs TRBV5-1 and TRBJ2-1; 10 bases match TRBD2. Germline V CDR1 and CDR2: SGHRS, YFSETQ. The CDR3 contains 15 residues. Unmatched junction bases numbered 3, after V lost 0 bases and J lost 6 bases.

This chain connects TRBV5-6 to TRBJ2-2, with D possibly being TRBD2 (5 bases). Germline assignment: CDR1 SGHDT and CDR2 YYEEEE. The CDR3 is 16 amino acids. Trimming cost V 4 bases and J 6 bases, with 19 bases left between them. The CDR3 DNA reads as TGTGCCAGCAGCCCTCGGGGAGTGGGAGTCGCCGGGGAGCTGTTTTTT. Its translation is CASSPRGVGVAGELFF. The whole variable domain, filled in from reference TRBV5-6 and TRBJ2-2, reads DAGVTQSPTHLIKTRGQQVTLRCSPKSGHDTVSWYQQALGQGPQFIFQYYEEEERQRGNFPDRFSGHQFPNYSSELNVNALLLGDSALYLCASSPRGVGVAGELFFGEGSRLTVL.

The chain links TRBV6-6 to TRBJ1-5; possible D gene TRBD1, 6 bases. Trimming left V 7 bases short and J 3 bases short, with 16 bases between. The CDR3 covers 15 residues. The germline V gene has CDR1 MNHNY and CDR2 SVGAGI (reference sequence). Here the CDR3 DNA reads TGTGCCAGCACCTCTACCAGGGGACTCAATCAGCCCCAGCATTTT. Translation: CASTSTRGLNQPQHF.

There are a few counts of this clonotype. CDR3 in DNA: TGTGCCAGCAGCACGGGACAGTGGACAGATACGCAGTATTTT. Translating gives CASSTGQWTDTQYF. This sequence joins TRBV7-6 and TRBJ2-3, with 7 bases aligning to TRBD1. Unmatched junction bases numbered 5, after V lost 5 bases and J lost 3 bases. CDR1 is SGHVS and CDR2 is FNYEAQ in the germline V gene. The CDR3 is 14 residues long.

This chain joins TRBV7-2 and TRBJ2-7; no reliable D call. V was shortened by 2 bases and J by 9 bases, with 17 bases between the two germline ends. The CDR3 has 14 residues. Germline V gives CDR1 SGHTA, CDR2 FQGNSA. The CDR3: CASSLNTGLSVQYF. CDR3 nucleotide sequence: TGTGCCAGCAGCTTAAATACGGGTCTCAGTGTGCAGTACTTC.

V and J are TRBV28 and TRBJ2-3; D call uncertain. Trimming pared 5 bases from V and 0 bases from J, leaving 12 bases between. The germline V gene encodes CDR1 MDHEN and CDR2 SYDVKM. CDR3 length: 15 residues. The CDR3 DNA reads as TGTGCCAGCAGTAAGGAGCGCCCCAGCACAGATACGCAGTATTTT. It translates to CASSKERPSTDTQYF.

This chain links TRBV7-4 with TRBJ2-1; D gene ambiguous. The CDR3 is made up of 14 amino acids. Germline V gives CDR1 SGHVT, CDR2 SQSDAQ. Trimming stripped 4 bases from V and 2 bases from J, with 9 bases between. CDR3 sequence (DNA): TGTGCCAGCAGCTCATTAGGGACCTACAATGAGCAGTTCTTC. Translation gives CASSSLGTYNEQFF.

The chain joins TRBV28 to TRBJ1-5; D is uncertain. Germline V lookup: CDR1 MDHEN, CDR2 SYDVKM. The V end was cut by 2 bases, the J end by 8 bases, with 10 bases between. The CDR3 length is 13 residues. CDR3 loop: CASSLMMREPQHF. The CDR3 coding sequence is TGTGCCAGCAGTTTAATGATGCGCGAGCCCCAGCATTTT.

The CDR3 region has the DNA TGCGCCAGCAGCCAAGCCACTAGCGGGGGCCGCAGCTCCTACAATGAGCAGTTCTTC. Its translation is CASSQATSGGRSSYNEQFF. The gene calls are TRBV4-1 and TRBJ2-1, with 11 bases fitting TRBD2. Germline assignment: CDR1 MGHRA and CDR2 YSYEKL. This CDR3 contains 19 residues. The V segment lost 1 base and the J segment 0 bases; nucleotides outside the gene matches: 8.

The rearrangement links TRBV12-3 or TRBV12-4 to TRBJ2-7, with 9 bases aligning to TRBD1. The CDR3 sequence is 14 residues long. The trim removed 6 bases at V and 5 bases at J, leaving 8 bases unmatched. The CDR3 DNA sequence: TGTGCCAGCAGCGTGGGACAGGGATGGAACGAGCAGTACTTC. Translated, it gives CASSVGQGWNEQYF.

The chain links TRBV7-6 to TRBJ1-1; D remains unclear. V gave up 4 bases and J gave up 1 base, with 7 bases separating them. The germline V gene encodes CDR1 SGHVS and CDR2 FNYEAQ. This CDR3 contains 13 residues. The DNA of the CDR3 is TGTGCCAGCAGCTATTTGGGGAACACTGAAGCTTTCTTT. Amino acid sequence: CASSYLGNTEAFF. The variable domain in full, completed from reference TRBV7-6 and TRBJ1-1, reads GAGVSQSPRYKVTKRGQDVALRCDPISGHVSLYWYRQALGQGPEFLTYFNYEAQQDKSGLPNDRFSAERPEGSISTLTIQRTEQRDSAMYRCASSYLGNTEAFFGQGTRLTVV.

The CDR3 reads CASSGSGGFYNEQFF. In DNA, the CDR3 is TGTGCCAGCAGTGGGAGTGGCGGTTTCTACAATGAGCAGTTCTTC. V is TRBV28 and J is TRBJ2-1; possible D gene TRBD2, 5 bases. V shed 5 bases and J shed 3 bases, with 14 bases lying between them. The CDR3 length is 15 residues. Germline CDR1 MDHEN, CDR2 SYDVKM.

This clonotype has just a few counts. V and J are TRBV7-8 and TRBJ1-2; TRBD1 matches at 8 bases. There are 18 residues in the CDR3. Germline lookup yields CDR1 SGHVS and CDR2 FQNEAQ. The ends lost 3 bases at V and 6 bases at J; junction bases unmatched: 18. CDR3 in amino acids: CASSFATGGSLGVDGYTF. CDR3 in DNA: TGTGCCAGCAGCTTCGCTACAGGGGGTTCCCTAGGCGTTGATGGCTACACCTTC.

The rearrangement links TRBV10-3 to TRBJ2-7, with TRBD1 matching 11 bases. Per germline, CDR1 ENHRY and CDR2 SYGVKD. This CDR3 has 15 amino acids. J lost 5 bases, V lost 6 bases, and 9 bases had no gene match. Here the CDR3 DNA reads TGTGCCATCAGCGGCGGGACAGGGGGTTCCGACGAGCAGTACTTC. Translated, it gives CAISGGTGGSDEQYF.

This clonotype was detected once. The chain joins TRBV6-8 to TRBJ1-3; D is possibly TRBD1 (5 bases). The germline V gene encodes CDR1 MNHGY and CDR2 SAAAGT. Between the trimmed V and J ends, which lost 6 bases and 1 base, there was a span of 10 bases. The CDR3 spans 14 residues. The CDR3 reads CASSVGGSGNTIYF. The CDR3, as DNA: TGTGCCAGCAGCGTCGGGGGGTCTGGAAACACCATATATTTT.